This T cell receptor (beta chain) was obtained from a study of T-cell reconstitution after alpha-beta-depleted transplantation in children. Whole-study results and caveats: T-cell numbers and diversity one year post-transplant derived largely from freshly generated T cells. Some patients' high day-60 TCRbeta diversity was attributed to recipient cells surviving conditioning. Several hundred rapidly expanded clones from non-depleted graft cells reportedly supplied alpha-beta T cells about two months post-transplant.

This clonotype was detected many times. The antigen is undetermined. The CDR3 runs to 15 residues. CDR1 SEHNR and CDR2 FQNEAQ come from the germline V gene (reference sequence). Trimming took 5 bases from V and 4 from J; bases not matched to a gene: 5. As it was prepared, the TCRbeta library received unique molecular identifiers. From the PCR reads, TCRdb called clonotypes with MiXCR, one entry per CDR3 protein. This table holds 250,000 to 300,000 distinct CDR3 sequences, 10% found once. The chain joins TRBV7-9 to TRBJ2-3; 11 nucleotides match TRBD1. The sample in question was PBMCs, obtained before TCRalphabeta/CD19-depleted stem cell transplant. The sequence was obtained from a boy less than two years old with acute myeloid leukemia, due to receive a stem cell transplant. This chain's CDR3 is CASSAWTGGADTQYF. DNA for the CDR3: TGTGCCAGCAGCGCCTGGACAGGGGGCGCAGATACGCAGTATTTT.